The TCR beta chain described here comes from a study of regulatory T cells in long-lasting Graves disease. Combining iRepertoire HTBI primers with Arm-PCR of CDR3 regions, the authors built TCR beta libraries. TCRdb reprocessed the multiplex PCR reads via MiXCR and lists one record per CDR3 protein. This sample yields roughly 300,000 distinct CDR3 sequences, of which around 20% are seen a single time; about 29% belongs to the top ten. Sample time point: persistent/refractory GD, antithyroid drugs over 5 years with positive TRAb. The TCR library used RNA extracted from PBMCs. A peripheral blood sample, roughly 8.8 milliliters in volume, was drawn into EDTA tubes. Only a few counts were recorded for this clonotype. The antigen is not known. General study points: Gene preferences differed: TRBV28, TRBJ1-2, TRBJ2-5 in persistent cases. Those with persistent Graves' had less TCR diversity than newly diagnosed patients.

Germline-derived CDR1 and CDR2 are DFQATT and SNEGSKA (reference sequence). The junction had 9 bases not matched to a gene; V was cut back by 3 bases and J by 12 bases. The CDR3 is made up of 13 amino acids. V usage is TRBV20-1 and J usage is TRBJ2-1; TRBD2 matches at 9 bases. The clonotype comes from a female donor with Graves disease. Source: peripheral blood mononuclear cells (PBMCs), taken when the disease was refractory, from a patient treated with antithyroid drugs. CDR3 in amino acids: CSASGSGRRGQFF. In DNA form, the CDR3 reads TGCAGTGCTAGCGGTAGCGGGAGAAGGGGGCAGTTCTTC.